The T cell receptor beta chain under discussion was sequenced for a study of blood T cell repertoires in COVID-19 (dated by TCRdb to about 2020). Looking at the study overall: Samples from collaborators originated in the United States, Italy and Spain and spanned both the acute and convalescent phases of COVID-19. The sample metadata nearly always contained a de-identified subject ID, COVID-19 status, age in years and sex. The repertoires were released in a freely available public database meant as a resource for research on the immune response to SARS-CoV-2. Where HLA class I and class II types were available, the types were taken from metadata supplied by the sample provider, not from assay-based typing. The dataset comprised deeply sampled blood TCRbeta repertoires from subjects exposed to, actively infected with, or recovered from COVID-19. Samples were obtained from the ongoing ImmuneRACE study (first 160 participants) and from some 1,300 subjects provided by 6 global collaborators. The prospective study material was composed of cDNA or gDNA derived from T cells, B-cell-depleted T cells, or PBMCs. The paper's findings and limits, for the study overall: How much clinical and demographic metadata was included differed by source and by participant, and the metadata was provided uncurated.

Regarding this clone: No antigen is known for it. Base qualities are missing; no much larger clone stands one base away.

TCRbeta CDR3 regions were amplified from genomic DNA by means of the immunoSEQ Assay, a bias-controlled multiplex PCR. As for how the authors treated the data: The number of nucleated cells in each sample was estimated by amplification of reference gene primers within the assay. To quantify the absolute abundance of each unique TCRbeta CDR3 rearrangement, sequence reads were collapsed and filtered. For each sample, productive Simpson clonality was calculated as the square root of Simpson's diversity index across productive rearrangements. Drawn from immuneACCESS, this table holds only the in-frame rearrangements with V and J called that TCRdb kept. Clones are partly lost; checked studies trace under half to an unresolved V gene and leave the rest unexplained. The V and J calls and clone size were taken over from that table, and D and trimming were inferred from the DNA. In this sample the table shows 350,000 or so clones, about 92% of which occur a single time. In total, the top ten clones hold 3.9% of the sample.

At one collaborating source in Seattle, patients were enrolled during active infection and were followed longitudinally through the course of disease. Whole blood was collected in K2EDTA tubes by collaborating institutions according to the institutions' own protocols. Collaborator samples were shipped for TCRbeta analysis as frozen whole blood, isolated PBMCs, or DNA extracted from either sample type. The origin of this receptor is an older woman with COVID-19, enrolled during active disease. Sequenced material: peripheral blood.

CDR3 protein: CASSQLTGAGTGELFF. Here is the DNA: TGCGCCAGCAGCCAATTGACAGGGGCGGGCACCGGGGAGCTGTTTTTT. The chain links TRBV5-1 with TRBJ2-2; the central 8 bases match TRBD1. For this chain, trimming is 4 bases at the V end and 4 bases at the J end, and the number of junction bases without a gene match is 9. Looking up the germline V gene yields CDR1 SGHRS and CDR2 YFSETQ. The CDR3 runs 16 amino acids, cysteine and phenylalanine included. Of all the DNA, just the CDR3 is kept, 48 bases in frame from base 1. The reference TRBV5-1 and TRBJ2-2 proteins fill in what lies around the CDR3, so the full variable domain reads KAGVTQTPRYLIKTRGQQVTLSCSPISGHRSVSWYQQTPGQGLQFLFEYFSETQRNKGNFPGRFSGRQFSNSRSEMNVSTLELGDSALYLCASSQLTGAGTGELFFGEGSRLTVL.